One sample yielded the 28 T cell receptor beta chains listed below, sequenced in a study of T cells in Graves' hyperthyroidism and ophthalmopathy. The investigators amplified TCR beta CDR3 regions from RNA transcripts. Researchers ran a first-round RT-PCR on the TCR CDR3 using the HTBI primer set. TCRdb independently ran MiXCR on the multiplex PCR reads; one entry per CDR3 protein. The sample has a few hundred thousand distinct CDR3 sequences, roughly 19% seen once. The sample was blood. The receptors were gathered from a man between 50 and 59 years old with Graves' ophthalmopathy.

There are many counts of this clonotype. The chain recombines TRBV6-1 with TRBJ2-7, with no clear D. This CDR3 contains 13 residues. Trimming took off 8 bases at V and 6 bases at J, with 17 bases between the two ends. The germline gives CDR1 MNHNS, CDR2 SASEGT. The CDR3 region has the DNA TGTGCCAGCGAAGATGGGCAGGCCAGCGAGCAGTACTTC. Translated: CASEDGQASEQYF.

In this sample, this clonotype turned up a few times. The CDR3: CASSQTPSGNIQYF. The DNA for the CDR3 is TGCGCCAGCAGCCAAACCCCTTCGGGGAACATTCAGTACTTC. The chain is built from TRBV5-1 and TRBJ2-4, with D tentatively TRBD2 (5 bases). The CDR3 spans 14 residues. Germline-derived CDR1 and CDR2 are SGHRS and YFSETQ. The V gene lost 4 bases and the J gene lost 7 bases, with 15 bases spanning the gap.

At least ten counts were recorded for this clonotype. The chain joins TRBV20-1 to TRBJ1-1; unclear D gene. V lost 6 bases to trimming and J lost 6 bases, with 17 bases between them. Per germline, CDR1 DFQATT and CDR2 SNEGSKA (reference sequence). The CDR3 sequence is 13 residues long. The CDR3 loop reads CSAPGVSFAEAFF. CDR3 nucleotide sequence: TGCAGTGCACCCGGGGTGTCGTTCGCTGAAGCTTTCTTT.

This clonotype was recorded a few times. The V call is TRBV29-1, the J call TRBJ2-7; 9 bases align to TRBD1. Per germline, CDR1 SQVTM and CDR2 ANQGSEA. The CDR3 length is 15 residues. The trim removed 0 bases at V and 2 bases at J, leaving 5 bases unmatched. CDR3 loop: CSVEDGRTGAYEQYF. CDR3 bases: TGCAGCGTTGAAGATGGGAGGACAGGGGCCTACGAGCAGTACTTC.

The sample holds many counts of this clonotype. The chain carries TRBV20-1 and TRBJ2-4; 10 positions agree with TRBD2. After removal of 2 bases from V and 6 bases from J, the junction contained 1 base not matched to a gene. This CDR3 has 13 amino acids. Germline assignment: CDR1 DFQATT and CDR2 SNEGSKA (reference sequence). This chain's CDR3 is CSARRTSGNIQYF. For the CDR3, the DNA is TGCAGTGCTAGAAGGACTAGCGGAAACATTCAGTACTTC.

The rearrangement links TRBV19 to TRBJ1-2; D remains unclear. V lost 3 bases, J lost 7 bases, and 9 bases lay in between. Germline CDR1 is LNHDA and CDR2 is SQIVND (reference sequence). The CDR3 loop spans 12 amino acids. CDR3 sequence reads: CASSMKAGGYTF. In DNA, the CDR3 is TGTGCCAGTAGTATGAAGGCGGGTGGCTACACCTTC.

This clonotype was seen many times. The CDR3 sequence is CASRGLGTGQESPLHF. The CDR3, as DNA: TGTGCCAGCAGGGGACTTGGGACAGGGCAAGAATCACCCCTCCACTTT. The V and J genes are TRBV27 and TRBJ1-6; 9 bases line up with TRBD1. There are 16 residues in the CDR3. Germline CDR1 and CDR2: MNHEY and SMNVEV (reference sequence). V lost 6 bases and J lost 10; bases outside the gene matches: 13.

This clonotype was counted ten times or more. The chain recombines TRBV20-1 with TRBJ2-7; D is undetermined. CDR1 and CDR2 (germline): DFQATT, SNEGSKA (reference sequence). The CDR3 extends over 14 amino acids. Trimming cost V 3 bases and J 4 bases, with 16 bases left between them. The CDR3 DNA follows: TGCAGTGCTAGTAACCCCTCATTAGGGTACGAGCAGTACTTC. It encodes CSASNPSLGYEQYF.

The chain employs TRBV6-2 or TRBV6-3 and TRBJ2-7; TRBD1 agrees at 9 bases. V trimming: 3 bases; J trimming: 3 bases; junction bases outside the gene matches: 3. The CDR3 sequence is 14 residues long. Per germline, CDR1 MNHEY and CDR2 SVGEGT. CDR3 sequence (DNA): TGTGCCAGCAGTTATCCGGGACAGGGCTACGAGCAGTACTTC. Translating gives CASSYPGQGYEQYF.

This clonotype was observed many times. V gene TRBV6-1 combines with J gene TRBJ1-2; D is uncertain. Trimming took 2 bases from V and 7 from J, leaving 17 bases between them. The CDR3 runs 15 residues. Germline assignment: CDR1 MNHNS and CDR2 SASEGT. CDR3 DNA: TGTGCCAGCAGTGAAAACCACCCGGTGCCCGGTGGCTACACCTTC. It codes for CASSENHPVPGGYTF.

This clonotype was seen a few times. This rearrangement joins TRBV15 to TRBJ2-1; TRBD1 is a possible D gene (5 bases). V gave up 0 bases and J gave up 8 bases, with 11 bases separating them. The CDR3 runs to 14 residues. Per germline, CDR1 LNHNV and CDR2 YYDKDF (reference sequence). This chain's CDR3 is CATSRDQQGDEQFF. The CDR3 DNA reads as TGTGCCACCAGCAGAGATCAGCAGGGCGATGAGCAGTTCTTC.

This clonotype has a count of ten or more. The chain links TRBV2 to TRBJ2-7, with 7 bases matching TRBD2. The CDR3 sequence is 15 residues long. V was pared by 1 base and J by 6 bases, with 9 bases of the junction left unmatched. Germline lookup yields CDR1 SNHLY and CDR2 FYNNEI. CDR3 coding DNA: TGTGCCAGCAGTGAAGGGACTAGTCGGGGGACCGAGCAGTACTTC. Encoded protein: CASSEGTSRGTEQYF.

The chain is built from TRBV27 and TRBJ1-1, with D maybe TRBD1 (5 bases). The ends were cut back, 4 bases at V and 1 base at J, with 10 bases in the middle. The CDR3 is 14 amino acids. Germline V CDR1 and CDR2: MNHEY, SMNVEV (reference sequence). For the CDR3, the DNA is TGTGCCAGCAGTTACGGACATGCGAACACTGAAGCTTTCTTT. It specifies CASSYGHANTEAFF.

Within the sample, this clonotype is medium-sized (0.01 to 0.1%). J is TRBJ1-1 and V is TRBV7-3; D is ambiguous. V lost 1 base to trimming and J lost 4 bases, with 10 bases between them. This CDR3 is built from 14 residues. Germline CDR1 reads SGHTA; CDR2 reads FQGTGA. DNA for the CDR3: TGTGCCAGCAGCTTAAGCGCAGGAGCCACTGAAGCTTTCTTT. This gives the protein CASSLSAGATEAFF.

This clonotype has just a few counts. CDR3 DNA: TGCAGTGCGCGGACAGGGGGGACCCAGTACTTC. Translated: CSARTGGTQYF. The chain has TRBV20-1 and TRBJ2-5; 10 bases are a match to TRBD1. Trimming cost V 6 bases and J 7 bases; bases outside gene matches: 2. Germline V gene sequence: CDR1 DFQATT, CDR2 SNEGSKA (reference sequence). The CDR3 extends over 11 amino acids.

This clonotype was picked up many times. V and J are TRBV20-1 and TRBJ2-7; the match to TRBD2 covers 13 bases. V trimming: 6 bases; J trimming: 2 bases; junction bases outside the gene matches: 25. This CDR3 has 21 residues. Germline CDR1 is DFQATT and CDR2 is SNEGSKA (reference sequence). CDR3 region: CSAGPPPGTGSGLAGAYEQYF. The CDR3, as DNA: TGCAGTGCCGGTCCCCCCCCGGGGACAGGGTCCGGACTAGCGGGGGCCTACGAGCAGTACTTC.

This clonotype has just one count. This chain joins TRBV15 and TRBJ2-6; 13 bases fit TRBD2. CDR1 is LNHNV and CDR2 is YYDKDF in the germline V gene (reference sequence). J gave up 0 bases and V 1 base, and 6 bases lay outside the gene matches. The CDR3 covers 20 residues. CDR3 coding DNA: TGTGCCACCAGCAGAGTTCCCGGGACTAGCGGGAACTCTGGGGCCAACGTCCTGACTTTC. Translating gives CATSRVPGTSGNSGANVLTF.

In its sample, this clonotype was seen a few times. The rearrangement links TRBV4-1 to TRBJ2-1; 9 bases fit TRBD2. The CDR3 loop spans 16 amino acids. Germline trimming cut 4 bases from V and 3 bases from J; bases unmatched to any gene: 7. Germline assignment: CDR1 MGHRA and CDR2 YSYEKL. The CDR3 loop reads CASSRIAGAIYNEQFF. The CDR3 nucleotides are TGCGCCAGCAGCCGAATAGCGGGAGCAATCTACAATGAGCAGTTCTTC.

This chain joins TRBV9 and TRBJ2-7, with TRBD2 as a possible D gene (6 bases). Germline V lookup: CDR1 SGDLS, CDR2 YYNGEE. This CDR3 comprises 16 residues. Trimming cost V 3 bases and J 0 bases, with 16 bases left between them. In DNA, the CDR3 is TGTGCCAGCAGCGATCGAACGGGAGTCCCCTCCTACGAGCAGTACTTC. Its translation is CASSDRTGVPSYEQYF.

In its sample, this clonotype was seen a few times. The chain uses TRBV20-1 and TRBJ1-2; D remains ambiguous. Trimming took off 5 bases at V and 8 bases at J, with 15 bases between the two ends. The CDR3 is 12 amino acids. The germline CDR1 and CDR2 sequences are DFQATT and SNEGSKA (reference sequence). CDR3 nucleotide sequence: TGCAGTGCTCCGTTGGGTCTTGGCGGCTACACCTTC. This codes for CSAPLGLGGYTF.

The J gene is TRBJ2-7, the V gene TRBV28; D not resolved. Germline loops: CDR1 MDHEN, CDR2 SYDVKM. The CDR3 covers 15 residues. Between the trimmed V and J ends, which lost 5 bases and 2 bases, there was a span of 16 bases. CDR3 in DNA: TGTGCCAGCAGTGAACCCGCGGACCTAACCTACGAGCAGTACTTC. Residues: CASSEPADLTYEQYF.

This clonotype was seen only a few times. V and J are TRBV28 and TRBJ1-5; D may be TRBD1 (5 bases). Germline CDR1 MDHEN, CDR2 SYDVKM. V lost 3 bases and J lost 3, with 18 bases in between. This CDR3 has 17 residues. This chain's CDR3 is CASSFPAGRRANQPQHF. In DNA form, the CDR3 reads TGTGCCAGCAGTTTTCCCGCAGGGCGGCGCGCCAATCAGCCCCAGCATTTT.

The chain carries TRBV20-1 and TRBJ2-3, with TRBD1 matching 11 bases. CDR1 is DFQATT and CDR2 is SNEGSKA in the germline V gene (reference sequence). The CDR3 is made up of 15 amino acids. V shed 2 bases and J 3 bases; nucleotides not matched to a gene: 4. DNA for the CDR3: TGCAGTGCTAGAACAGGACAGGGGGCGACAGATACGCAGTATTTT. Amino acid sequence: CSARTGQGATDTQYF.

The rearrangement uses TRBV6-1 and TRBJ2-5; D ambiguous. There are 15 residues in the CDR3. CDR1 is MNHNS and CDR2 is SASEGT in the germline V gene. V was pared by 0 bases and J by 0 bases, with 8 bases between. The CDR3 DNA follows: TGTGCCAGCAGTGAAGCGCTTCACCACCAAGAGACCCAGTACTTC. Translation: CASSEALHHQETQYF.

About this clonotype: This sequence may be a read error, since a much larger clone differs from it by one base. The chain links TRBV2 to TRBJ1-1; no definite D call. Trimming pared 11 bases from V and 1 base from J, leaving 14 bases between. Germline CDR1 SNHLY, CDR2 FYNNEI. CDR3 size: 13 residues. CDR3: CARILTENTEAFF. CDR3 bases: TGTGCCCGCATCCTGACTGAGAACACTGAAGCTTTCTTT.

A few counts support this clonotype. The chain carries TRBV6-1 and TRBJ1-1; 7 bases map to TRBD1. Germline V gives CDR1 MNHNS, CDR2 SASEGT. The CDR3 sequence is 14 residues long. V was pared by 6 bases and J by 2 bases, with 6 bases of the junction left unmatched. CDR3 sequence reads: CASRSGQANTEAFF. CDR3 DNA sequence: TGTGCCAGCAGGTCCGGACAGGCTAACACTGAAGCTTTCTTT.

The table lists this clonotype with many counts. V gene TRBV15 combines with J gene TRBJ2-5, with D possibly matching TRBD2 (6 bases). Trimming cost V 0 bases and J 2 bases, with 13 bases left between them. This CDR3 is 16 amino acids long. In germline, CDR1 is LNHNV, CDR2 YYDKDF (reference sequence). The CDR3 sequence: CATSRDRTMGQETQYF. The CDR3 coding sequence is TGTGCCACCAGCAGAGATAGGACTATGGGACAAGAGACCCAGTACTTC.

This clonotype was seen ten or more times. The chain has TRBV27 and TRBJ2-5, with 8 positions matching TRBD1. J lost 5 bases, V lost 3 bases, and 8 bases had no gene match. The CDR3 is 15 residues long. Looked up from germline, CDR1 is MNHEY and CDR2 is SMNVEV (reference sequence). DNA for the CDR3: TGTGCCAGCAGTTTGGGTAGGACAGGGAGGGAGACCCAGTACTTC. As protein: CASSLGRTGRETQYF.